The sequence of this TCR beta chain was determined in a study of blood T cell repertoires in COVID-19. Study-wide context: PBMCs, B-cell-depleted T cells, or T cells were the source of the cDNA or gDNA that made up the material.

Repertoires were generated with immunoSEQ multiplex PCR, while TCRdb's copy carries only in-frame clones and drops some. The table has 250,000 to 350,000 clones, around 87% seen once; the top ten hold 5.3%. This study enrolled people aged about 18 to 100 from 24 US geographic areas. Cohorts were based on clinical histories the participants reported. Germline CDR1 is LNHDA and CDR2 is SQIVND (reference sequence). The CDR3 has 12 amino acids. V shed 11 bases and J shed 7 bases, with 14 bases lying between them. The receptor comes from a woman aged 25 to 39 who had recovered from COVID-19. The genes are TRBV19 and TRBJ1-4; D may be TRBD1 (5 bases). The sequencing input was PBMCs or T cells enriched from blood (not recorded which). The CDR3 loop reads CAGQKQGEKLFF. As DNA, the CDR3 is TGTGCCGGCCAAAAGCAGGGTGAAAAACTGTTTTTT.